The next 5 T cell receptor beta chains were all read from a single sample in a study of blood T cell repertoires in COVID-19. Sequencing used immunoSEQ multiplex PCR; TCRdb keeps in-frame clones, though not all of them. The top ten clones hold 1% of a sample with about 310,000 clones, around 86% of them seen once. The sequenced sample consisted of peripheral blood. These receptors were collected from a man aged 50-60 years with active or convalescent COVID-19.

The chain combines TRBV29-1 with TRBJ2-2; D remains unclear. This CDR3 is built from 16 residues. CDR1 SQVTM and CDR2 ANQGSEA come from the germline V gene. The V and J ends lost 0 bases and 3 bases respectively, with 14 bases between them. The CDR3 sequence: CSVEDTQRSHTGELFF. CDR3 DNA sequence: TGCAGCGTTGAAGACACCCAGAGGTCGCACACCGGGGAGCTGTTTTTT.

This chain links TRBV7-9 with TRBJ2-5, with TRBD2 identical over 12 bases. This CDR3 spans 17 amino acids. Germline CDR1 SEHNR, CDR2 FQNEAQ (reference sequence). The trim removed 4 bases at V and 5 bases at J, leaving 11 bases unmatched. CDR3 DNA sequence: TGTGCCAGCAGCTCCAAGGCTAGCGGGGGGGCCTGGGAGACCCAGTACTTC. It specifies CASSSKASGGAWETQYF.

This rearrangement joins TRBV7-6 to TRBJ1-2; a possible D gene is TRBD1 (6 bases). V was cut by 1 base and J by 8 bases, with 23 bases left in between. Germline V gives CDR1 SGHVS, CDR2 FNYEAQ. This CDR3 region has 17 residues. The CDR3 is CASSLENGGGERFGYTF. The CDR3 DNA follows: TGTGCCAGCAGCTTAGAAAACGGCGGGGGCGAGAGGTTCGGCTACACCTTC.

V is TRBV10-3 and J is TRBJ2-2, with a weak D call TRBD1 (6 bases). The germline V gene encodes CDR1 ENHRY and CDR2 SYGVKD. V lost 5 bases and J 1 base, leaving 11 bases between the germline ends. The CDR3 consists of 15 residues. CDR3 in amino acids: CAISRQDLNTGELFF. CDR3 coding DNA: TGTGCCATCAGTCGACAGGACCTGAACACCGGGGAGCTGTTTTTT.

The rearrangement links TRBV6-6 to TRBJ1-1; tentative D call: TRBD1 (6 bases). This CDR3 contains 14 residues. Germline V gene sequence: CDR1 MNHNY, CDR2 SVGAGI (reference sequence). The V gene lost 6 bases and the J gene lost 0 bases, with 11 bases spanning the gap. As DNA, the CDR3 is TGTGCCAGCAGCTCGGACAGCATGAACACTGAAGCTTTCTTT. Its translation: CASSSDSMNTEAFF.